These 8 T cell receptor beta chains were sequenced from one sample in a study of CD8+CD57+ T cells in acquired aplastic anemia (dated by TCRdb to the late 2010s). Sequenced on an Illumina HiSeq 2000. Genomic DNA was used as template for profiling of TCR beta VDJ combinations and CDR3 sequences. Using fastp at Q25 and MiXCR, TCRdb reprocessed the public reads and kept productive beta chains. Rows merge per CDR3 protein into single entries with the most common DNA and genes. The sample contains some 140,000 distinct CDR3 sequences, roughly 54% of them found a single time. The ten largest account for about 12% of the sample. Expansion of CD8+CD57+ cells had been shown by flow cytometry in the patients chosen for sequencing. The sequenced sample was sorted CD4+, CD8+, or CD8+CD57+ T cells (not recorded which) from PBMCs. The receptors originated from a human donor with aplastic anemia.

The chain uses TRBV29-1 and TRBJ2-7, with 12 nucleotides matching TRBD1. CDR1 and CDR2 (germline): SQVTM, ANQGSEA. V shed 8 bases, J shed 5 bases, and the junction held 10 bases outside the gene matches. CDR3 length: 14 amino acids. CDR3 DNA sequence: TGCAGCATTAGTACCGGGACAGGGGGCGACGAGCAGTACTTC. This encodes CSISTGTGGDEQYF.

Concerning this clonotype itself: The CDR3 ends on some other residue instead of the conserved phenylalanine or tryptophan, so this is likely a read error. No DNA is shown, since the ends of the CDR3 on it are uncertain; the CDR3 is the one TCRdb lists. The V call is TRBV29-1, the J call TRBJ2-7; no DNA check was done on the table's D call, TRBD2. Germline V CDR1 and CDR2: SQVTM, ANQGSEA. Inclusive of both ends, the CDR3 amounts to 14 amino acids. CDR3 sequence: CSVEGTRAGGEQCL.

This clonotype appeared many times. This rearrangement joins TRBV10-3 to TRBJ1-2, with no clear D. Trimming left V 6 bases short and J 2 bases short, with 4 bases between. Germline CDR1 is ENHRY and CDR2 is SYGVKD. The CDR3 length is 11 residues. The CDR3: CAIRQNYGYTF. The CDR3 nucleotides are TGTGCCATCAGACAGAACTATGGCTACACCTTC.

This clonotype showed up many times. The chain recombines TRBV9 with TRBJ2-2; 10 bases map to TRBD1. V dropped 0 bases and J dropped 7; count of bases not matched to a gene: 6. The CDR3 contains 16 residues. Germline values: CDR1 SGDLS, CDR2 YYNGEE. CDR3 sequence (DNA): TGTGCCAGCAGCGTAGGGGACAGGGGCCCACTCGGGGAGCTGTTTTTT. As protein: CASSVGDRGPLGELFF.

Many counts were recorded for this clonotype. V gene TRBV14 combines with J gene TRBJ2-7; TRBD1 aligns across 9 bases. J lost 4 bases, V lost 6 bases, and 4 bases had no gene match. The CDR3 has 13 residues. Germline V gene data show CDR1 as SGHDN and CDR2 as FVKESK. The chain's CDR3 is CASRGTGTYEQYF. The CDR3 DNA follows: TGTGCCAGCAGAGGGACAGGGACGTACGAGCAGTACTTC.

This chain joins TRBV20-1 and TRBJ2-7; 7 bases align to TRBD1. Trimming removed 6 bases from V and 2 bases from J; junction bases left unmatched: 7. This CDR3 spans 13 amino acids. Germline CDR1 and CDR2: DFQATT and SNEGSKA (reference sequence). Written as DNA, the CDR3 is TGCAGTGCCGCCCGGGACAGCCCCTACGAGCAGTACTTC. Amino acid sequence: CSAARDSPYEQYF.

CDR3: CASSLAVGTGGRDEQYF. The DNA of the CDR3 is TGTGCCAGCAGCTTAGCGGTCGGGACAGGGGGTAGAGACGAGCAGTACTTC. The chain is built from TRBV11-1 and TRBJ2-7; 11 bases align to TRBD1. Germline V lookup: CDR1 SGHAT, CDR2 FQDESV (reference sequence). The CDR3 totals 17 residues. The ends lost 0 bases at V and 5 bases at J; junction bases unmatched: 9.

This rearrangement joins TRBV20-1 to TRBJ2-7; D is perhaps TRBD2 (6 bases). Trimming stripped 1 base from V and 5 bases from J, with 24 bases between. The CDR3 loop spans 17 amino acids. Germline loops: CDR1 DFQATT, CDR2 SNEGSKA (reference sequence). Written as DNA, the CDR3 is TGCAGTGCTAGAGTTTTTAGCGGACTACCACCGCCCCACGAGCAGTACTTC. Its protein product is CSARVFSGLPPPHEQYF.